This paragraph covers one T cell receptor (beta chain) sequence. Its antigen remains undetermined. It has no much larger one-base neighbor in the sample; base qualities were not kept. The collaborating institutions used their own protocols to collect whole blood in K2EDTA tubes. For TCRbeta analysis, collaborators shipped samples as frozen whole blood, isolated PBMCs, or DNA extracted from either of those sample types. TCRbeta CDR3 regions were amplified from genomic DNA by means of the immunoSEQ Assay, a bias-controlled multiplex PCR. Turning to the authors' computational methods: The number of nucleated cells in each sample was estimated from the amplification of reference gene primers within the assay. To quantify the absolute abundance of each unique TCRbeta CDR3 rearrangement, sequence reads were collapsed and filtered. For each sample, productive Simpson clonality was calculated as the square root of Simpson's diversity index across productive rearrangements. The clones in this table, taken by TCRdb from immuneACCESS, are in-frame only. Not every clone is retained; where verified, under half of the shortfall comes from an unresolved V gene, and the cause of the rest is unknown. V and J calls and clone size are as listed in that table; D and trimming were resolved from the DNA. This sample comprises some 180,000 clones, about 78% of them detected only once. The top ten constitute approximately 9% of the sample.

The data stem from a study of blood T cell repertoires in COVID-19 (dated by TCRdb to 2018 to 2021). Study-wide context: Samples from collaborators originated in the United States, Italy and Spain and spanned both the acute and convalescent phases of COVID-19. The material from the prospective study consisted of cDNA or gDNA derived from T cells, B-cell-depleted T cells, or PBMCs. Subjects who had been exposed to COVID-19, were actively infected with it, or had recovered from it provided the deeply sampled blood TCRbeta repertoires that made up the dataset. The repertoires were made available in a free public database intended to serve as a resource for research on the immune response to SARS-CoV-2. Samples came from the ongoing ImmuneRACE study (first 160 participants) plus 1,254 subjects from 6 global collaborators. The sample metadata nearly always contained a de-identified subject ID, COVID-19 status, age in years and sex. Where HLA class I and class II types were available, the types were taken from metadata supplied by the sample provider, not from assay-based typing. Results the study describes overall, beyond this receptor: Clinical and demographic metadata were provided uncurated, with the amount varying by source and participant.

The V end loses 0 bases and the J end loses 2 bases, and a stretch of 6 bases separates them. The CDR3, from cysteine to phenylalanine, totals 13 residues. Of the read, only the CDR3 DNA is kept; its 39 bases are in frame from base 1. The germline V gene yields SGHRS for CDR1 and YFSETQ for CDR2. The receptor was derived from a woman aged 50 to 60 with active or convalescent COVID-19. This receptor chain uses TRBV5-1 and TRBJ2-7; a confident D gene designation cannot be given. Specimen: peripheral blood. The DNA sequence is given as TGCGCCAGCAGCTTGGCCCCCACCTACGAGCAGTACTTC. It translates as CASSLAPTYEQYF.